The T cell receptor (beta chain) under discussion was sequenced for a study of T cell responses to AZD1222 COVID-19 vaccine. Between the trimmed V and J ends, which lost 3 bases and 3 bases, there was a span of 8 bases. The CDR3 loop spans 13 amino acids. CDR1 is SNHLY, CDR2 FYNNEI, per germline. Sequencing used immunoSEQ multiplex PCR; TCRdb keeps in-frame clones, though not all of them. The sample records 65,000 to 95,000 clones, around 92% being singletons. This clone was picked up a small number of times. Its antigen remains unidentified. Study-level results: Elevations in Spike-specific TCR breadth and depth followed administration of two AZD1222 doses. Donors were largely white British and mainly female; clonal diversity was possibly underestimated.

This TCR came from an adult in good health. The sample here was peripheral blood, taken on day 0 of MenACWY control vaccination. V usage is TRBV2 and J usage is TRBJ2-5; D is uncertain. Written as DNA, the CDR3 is TGTGCCAGCAGTGATGTGGGCGAAGAGACCCAGTACTTC. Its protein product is CASSDVGEETQYF.